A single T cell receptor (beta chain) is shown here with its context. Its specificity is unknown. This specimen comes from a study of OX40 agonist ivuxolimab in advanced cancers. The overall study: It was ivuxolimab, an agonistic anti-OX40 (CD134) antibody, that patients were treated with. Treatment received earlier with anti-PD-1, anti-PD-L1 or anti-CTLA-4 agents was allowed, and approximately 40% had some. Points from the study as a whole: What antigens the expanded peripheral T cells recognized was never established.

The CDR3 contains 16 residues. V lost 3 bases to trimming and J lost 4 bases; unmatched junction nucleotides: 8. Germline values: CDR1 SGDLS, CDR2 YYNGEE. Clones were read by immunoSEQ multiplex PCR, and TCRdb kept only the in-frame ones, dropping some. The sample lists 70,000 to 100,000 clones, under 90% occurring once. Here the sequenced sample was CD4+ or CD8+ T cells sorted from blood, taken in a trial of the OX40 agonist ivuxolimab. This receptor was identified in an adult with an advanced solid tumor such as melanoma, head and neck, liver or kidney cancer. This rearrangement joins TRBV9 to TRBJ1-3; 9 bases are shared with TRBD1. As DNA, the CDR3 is TGTGCCAGCAGCGCCTATGACAGGGGGTTAGGAAACACCATATATTTT. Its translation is CASSAYDRGLGNTIYF. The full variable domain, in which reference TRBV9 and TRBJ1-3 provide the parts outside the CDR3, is DSGVTQTPKHLITATGQRVTLRCSPRSGDLSVYWYQQSLDQGLQFLIQYYNGEERAKGNILERFSAQQFPDLHSELNLSSLELGDSALYFCASSAYDRGLGNTIYFGEGSWLTVV.